The 28 T cell receptor beta chains given below trace back to one sample, sequenced in a study of shared clonotypes between healthy human individuals. The data were produced by immunoSEQ multiplex PCR, yet TCRdb's version contains in-frame clones alone and is incomplete. The table has under 1,100,000 clones, 65% to 75% seen once. Sequenced: memory CD4+ T cells sorted from blood. Stated subset: CD45RA-negative fraction. The origin of the receptors is a man aged 18 to 35 in good health.

V and J are TRBV11-2 and TRBJ2-3; TRBD1 agrees at 7 bases. Germline loops: CDR1 SGHAT, CDR2 FQNNGV. The V gene end was trimmed by 5 bases and the J gene end by 3 bases; junction bases not matched to a gene: 11. The CDR3 loop spans 16 amino acids. The CDR3 nucleotides are TGTGCCAGCAGCCCACTACAGGGGTTCCGGACAGATACGCAGTATTTT. This gives the protein CASSPLQGFRTDTQYF.

This chain joins TRBV2 and TRBJ1-5, with a weak D call TRBD1 (5 bases). With 1 base removed from V and 7 bases from J, the gap between germline ends came to 14 bases. CDR1 is SNHLY and CDR2 is FYNNEI in the germline V gene. The CDR3 extends over 15 amino acids. CDR3 nucleotides: TGTGCCAGCAGTGAAGGTTCAGGGCAACGGCAGCCCCAGCATTTT. Translating gives CASSEGSGQRQPQHF.

The chain has TRBV29-1 and TRBJ2-5, with D perhaps matching TRBD1 or TRBD2 (5 bases each). The CDR3 is 12 amino acids. Germline V CDR1 and CDR2: SQVTM, ANQGSEA. Between the trimmed V and J ends, which lost 4 bases and 5 bases, there was a span of 11 bases. The CDR3 DNA is TGCAGCGTTGGAGGGGTAGGGGAGACCCAGTACTTC. This encodes CSVGGVGETQYF.

The gene calls are TRBV9 and TRBJ2-3, with 11 bases aligning to TRBD2. Germline CDR1 and CDR2: SGDLS and YYNGEE. V was pared by 0 bases and J by 5 bases, with 5 bases of the junction left unmatched. The CDR3 consists of 16 residues. The CDR3 spells CASSVVVAGGQDTQYF. The CDR3 nucleotides are TGTGCCAGCAGCGTAGTGGTAGCGGGGGGGCAAGATACGCAGTATTTT.

V is TRBV21-1 and J is TRBJ2-4; TRBD2, the D gene given by the table, was not confirmed from the DNA. TRBV21-1 has pseudogene status. This CDR3 contains 15 residues. The CDR3 spells CASNRLVFYIGIQYF. The CDR3 DNA follows: TGTGCCAGCAACCGACTAGTATTTTATATTGGCATTCAGTACTTC.

This chain joins TRBV9 and TRBJ1-1; unclear D gene. The germline V gene has CDR1 SGDLS and CDR2 YYNGEE. Trimming stripped 2 bases from V and 4 bases from J, with 9 bases between. This CDR3 spans 13 amino acids. The CDR3 sequence is CASSVSRRTEAFF. CDR3 sequence (DNA): TGTGCCAGCAGCGTGTCGCGCCGCACTGAAGCTTTCTTT.

V gene TRBV2 combines with J gene TRBJ1-5; 7 positions agree with TRBD1. Germline V gives CDR1 SNHLY, CDR2 FYNNEI. Germline trimming cut 5 bases from V and 3 bases from J; bases unmatched to any gene: 7. This CDR3 contains 15 residues. The CDR3 protein is CASSHRDSHNQPQHF. The CDR3 DNA follows: TGTGCCAGCAGTCACCGGGACAGCCACAATCAGCCCCAGCATTTT.

The J gene is TRBJ1-5, the V gene TRBV6-1; 9 bases line up with TRBD1. This CDR3 has 16 residues. With 4 bases clipped from V and 6 bases from J, the junction kept 10 bases outside the gene matches. CDR1 is MNHNS, CDR2 SASEGT, per germline. CDR3 region: CASSATGGWDLQPQHF. The CDR3 bases are TGTGCCAGCAGTGCTACAGGGGGCTGGGATCTTCAGCCCCAGCATTTT.

This sequence joins TRBV28 and TRBJ2-6; TRBD1 aligns across 8 bases. The CDR3 has 16 residues. In germline, CDR1 is MDHEN, CDR2 SYDVKM. Trimming removed 6 bases from V and 1 base from J; junction bases left unmatched: 5. The CDR3: CASSGTGRSGANVLTF. DNA for the CDR3: TGTGCCAGCAGCGGGACAGGACGGTCTGGGGCCAACGTCCTGACTTTC.

The rearrangement joins TRBV2 to TRBJ2-7; D gene ambiguous. This CDR3 has 14 residues. CDR1 is SNHLY, CDR2 FYNNEI, per germline. V was trimmed by 5 bases and J by 3 bases, leaving 14 bases between them. The CDR3 spells CASSRSRQDYEQYF. The CDR3 nucleotides read TGTGCCAGCAGTCGTAGCAGGCAAGACTACGAGCAGTACTTC.

Concerning this clone: Different DNA sequences within this sample yield the same CDR3. V gene TRBV2 combines with J gene TRBJ2-7; D is uncertain. The V and J ends lost 6 bases and 3 bases respectively, with 9 bases between them. The CDR3 contains 12 residues. Germline values: CDR1 SNHLY, CDR2 FYNNEI. The CDR3, as DNA: TGTGCCAGCAGCTCGGCCGGCTACGAGCAGTACTTC. Translated: CASSSAGYEQYF. The variable domain in full, with the rest retrieved from reference TRBV2 and TRBJ2-7, is EPEVTQTPSHQVTQMGQEVILRCVPISNHLYFYWYRQILGQKVEFLVSFYNNEISEKSEIFDDQFSVERPDGSNFTLKIRSTKLEDSAMYFCASSSAGYEQYFGPGTRLTVT.

Of note for this clone: The sample has other DNA sequences that encode this CDR3 too. V gene TRBV11-3 combines with J gene TRBJ1-1; no clear D. The germline CDR1 and CDR2 sequences are SGHNT and YENEEA. Trimming cost V 1 base and J 1 base, with 7 bases left between them. The CDR3 contains 14 residues. In nucleotides, the CDR3 is TGTGCCAGCAGCTTAGGTCGGGGGAACACTGAAGCTTTCTTT. As protein: CASSLGRGNTEAFF. Full variable domain (outside the CDR3, taken from reference TRBV11-3 and TRBJ1-1): EAGVVQSPRYKIIEKKQPVAFWCNPISGHNTLYWYLQNLGQGPELLIRYENEEAVDDSQLPKDRFSAERLKGVDSTLKIQPAELGDSAVYLCASSLGRGNTEAFFGQGTRLTVV.

This chain links TRBV7-3 with TRBJ1-2, with D unclear. This CDR3 is built from 14 residues. Trimming left V 1 base short and J 4 bases short, with 10 bases between. Germline V gene lookup returns CDR1 SGHTA and CDR2 FQGTGA. The CDR3 here is CASSLNPSSYGYTF. The DNA for the CDR3 is TGTGCCAGCAGCTTAAATCCTAGCAGCTATGGCTACACCTTC.

Comment on this clone: A single base is all that separates this from a far larger clone, so a read error is likely. This chain uses TRBV29-1 with TRBJ2-2; weak D call: TRBD1 (5 bases). V lost 7 bases, J lost 0 bases, and 12 bases lay in between. CDR1 and CDR2 (germline): SQVTM, ANQGSEA. This CDR3 has 14 amino acids. CDR3 residues: CSGGLTTNTGELFF. The CDR3 bases are TGCAGCGGGGGCCTCACTACGAACACCGGGGAGCTGTTTTTT.

The V call is TRBV5-8, the J call TRBJ2-1, with 11 bases that match TRBD2. J was trimmed by 6 bases and V by 0 bases; bases with no gene match: 2. Germline V CDR1 and CDR2: SGHTS, YDEGEE. This CDR3 has 15 residues. The CDR3 is CASSLVAGGPNEQFF. The CDR3 nucleotides read TGTGCCAGCAGCTTGGTAGCGGGGGGGCCCAATGAGCAGTTCTTC. The variable domain in full, with the rest retrieved from reference TRBV5-8 and TRBJ2-1, is EAGVTQSPTHLIKTRGQQATLRCSPISGHTSVYWYQQALGLGLQFLLWYDEGEERNRGNFPPRFSGRQFPNYSSELNVNALELEDSALYLCASSLVAGGPNEQFFGPGTRLTVL.

V usage is TRBV5-1 and J usage is TRBJ2-5; TRBD1 might be the D (5 bases). Per the germline V gene, CDR1 is SGHRS and CDR2 is YFSETQ. The germline V and J ends were trimmed by 0 bases and 6 bases, with 15 bases remaining between them. The CDR3 has 15 residues. This CDR3 reads CASSLAAREGKTQYF. The CDR3, as DNA: TGCGCCAGCAGCTTGGCGGCCAGGGAAGGAAAGACCCAGTACTTC.

V gene TRBV19 combines with J gene TRBJ1-6; D is ambiguous. With 4 bases removed from V and 4 bases from J, the gap between germline ends came to 8 bases. Per the germline V gene, CDR1 is LNHDA and CDR2 is SQIVND (reference sequence). CDR3 length: 14 residues. CDR3 loop: CASSTGRYNSPLHF. The CDR3 coding sequence is TGTGCCAGTAGTACCGGACGGTATAATTCACCCCTCCACTTT.

The chain links TRBV27 to TRBJ2-4; TRBD1 might be the D (6 bases). This CDR3 region has 14 residues. Trimming took 4 bases from V and 9 from J, leaving 16 bases between them. The germline V gene has CDR1 MNHEY and CDR2 SMNVEV (reference sequence). DNA of the CDR3: TGTGCCAGCAGTTCACAGGACAGTCACAGCATTCAGTACTTC. Translated, it gives CASSSQDSHSIQYF.

The chain joins TRBV19 to TRBJ2-7, with TRBD1 as a possible D gene (6 bases). Trimming removed 7 bases at V and 6 bases at J, with 13 bases between. The CDR3 spans 12 residues. Germline lookup yields CDR1 LNHDA and CDR2 SQIVND (reference sequence). The CDR3 reads CASTGEGFEQYF. The CDR3 DNA follows: TGTGCCAGTACAGGGGAAGGGTTCGAGCAGTACTTC.

This clone was counted many times. The chain uses TRBV2 and TRBJ1-1; 8 positions match TRBD1. CDR1 and CDR2 (germline): SNHLY, FYNNEI. With 7 bases clipped from V and 10 bases from J, the junction kept 11 bases outside the gene matches. The CDR3 extends over 13 amino acids. The chain's CDR3 is CASILVDRVTAFF. CDR3 sequence (DNA): TGTGCCAGCATTCTTGTGGACAGGGTGACAGCTTTCTTT.

The chain is built from TRBV2 and TRBJ1-4; D gene ambiguous. CDR1 and CDR2 from the germline V gene are SNHLY and FYNNEI. The CDR3 runs 13 residues. V lost 6 bases and J lost 5, with 10 bases in between. This CDR3 is CASREGVNEKLFF. The CDR3 nucleotides read TGTGCCAGCAGGGAGGGCGTCAATGAAAAACTGTTTTTT.

There are a few counts of this clone. The gene calls are TRBV30 and TRBJ1-1; possible D gene TRBD1, 5 bases. V lost 4 bases to trimming and J lost 0 bases, with 12 bases between them. CDR1 is GTSNPN and CDR2 is SVGIG in the germline V gene (reference sequence). The CDR3 extends over 14 amino acids. The CDR3 sequence: CAWNKGQLNTEAFF. The DNA for the CDR3 is TGTGCCTGGAATAAGGGGCAGCTGAACACTGAAGCTTTCTTT.

The chain is built from TRBV18 and TRBJ2-1; D not resolved. The germline V gene has CDR1 KGHSH and CDR2 LQKENI. Trimming took 1 base from V and 0 from J, leaving 7 bases between them. The CDR3 loop spans 15 amino acids. The CDR3 DNA follows: TGTGCCAGCTCACCACGGCAGAGCTCCTACAATGAGCAGTTCTTC. Translation: CASSPRQSSYNEQFF.

This clone turned up a few times. The chain has TRBV6-7 and TRBJ1-5; D might be TRBD1 (6 bases). TRBV6-7 is reported as an ORF; its role is uncertain. Deletions cut 9 bases from V and 1 base from J, with 10 bases between. CDR3 size: 13 residues. The DNA of the CDR3 is TGTGCCAGGTCCCAGGGGAGCAATCAGCCCCAGCATTTT. Translated, it gives CARSQGSNQPQHF.

The sample holds a few counts of this clone. In the same sample, other DNA sequences code for this CDR3. The genes are TRBV6-1 and TRBJ2-7; D might be TRBD1 or TRBD2, each matching 5 bases. Germline CDR1 reads MNHNS; CDR2 reads SASEGT. V shed 4 bases and J shed 3 bases, with 7 bases lying between them. The length of the CDR3 is 12 residues. The CDR3 sequence is CASSVGGYEQYF. In nucleotides, the CDR3 is TGTGCCAGCAGTGTTGGGGGCTACGAGCAGTACTTC.

This clone was counted a single time. The chain links TRBV28 to TRBJ1-5; perhaps TRBD1 as D (5 bases). Germline V gene data show CDR1 as MDHEN and CDR2 as SYDVKM. The CDR3 has 16 amino acids. V was cut by 3 bases and J by 4 bases, with 16 bases left in between. CDR3 nucleotide sequence: TGTGCCAGCAGTTTGACGGGTAGACAGCTAAATCAGCCCCAGCATTTT. Translating gives CASSLTGRQLNQPQHF.

J is TRBJ2-4 and V is TRBV2, with 7 nucleotides matching TRBD1. CDR3 length: 15 amino acids. Losses at the gene ends were 4 bases for V and 1 base for J; bases not matched to a gene: 4. Germline CDR1 is SNHLY and CDR2 is FYNNEI. CDR3 DNA sequence: TGTGCCAGCAGTGTAGAACAGGGGGCCAAAAACATTCAGTACTTC. Translation: CASSVEQGAKNIQYF.

J is TRBJ2-2 and V is TRBV7-2; 7 nucleotides align to TRBD2. The V segment lost 2 bases and the J segment 6 bases; nucleotides outside the gene matches: 9. This CDR3 has 16 residues. Germline V CDR1 and CDR2: SGHTA, FQGNSA. The CDR3, as DNA: TGTGCCAGCAGCTTATCCGGACTAGGTATCCCCGGGGAGCTGTTTTTT. Its protein is CASSLSGLGIPGELFF.